A single sample gave rise to the 27 T cell receptor beta chains below, sequenced in a study of regulatory T cells in long-lasting Graves disease. CDR3-region Arm-PCR and iRepertoire HTBI primers produced the TCR beta libraries. A single record per CDR3 protein comes from TCRdb applying MiXCR to the multiplex PCR reads. The data show about 470,000 distinct CDR3 sequences, under 25% seen once. Noted time point: persistent/refractory GD, antithyroid drugs over 5 years with positive TRAb. The TCR library was prepared using RNA isolated from PBMCs. The starting material was peripheral blood mononuclear cells (PBMCs), obtained when the disease was refractory, from a patient treated with antithyroid drugs. These receptor sequences come from a female donor with Graves disease.

This clonotype was recorded a few times. The V call is TRBV9, the J call TRBJ1-1; 7 bases match TRBD1. The CDR3 is 15 residues long. In germline, CDR1 is SGDLS, CDR2 YYNGEE. Trimming removed 0 bases from V and 1 base from J; junction bases left unmatched: 3. The CDR3 protein is CASSVVGDRNTEAFF. The CDR3 DNA sequence: TGTGCCAGCAGCGTAGTAGGGGACAGGAACACTGAAGCTTTCTTT. The full variable domain, in which reference TRBV9 and TRBJ1-1 provide the parts outside the CDR3, is DSGVTQTPKHLITATGQRVTLRCSPRSGDLSVYWYQQSLDQGLQFLIQYYNGEERAKGNILERFSAQQFPDLHSELNLSSLELGDSALYFCASSVVGDRNTEAFFGQGTRLTVV.

This clonotype has more than one count but fewer than ten. This chain uses TRBV6-1 with TRBJ1-1; 7 bases map to TRBD1. Per germline, CDR1 MNHNS and CDR2 SASEGT. The CDR3 is made up of 13 amino acids. V lost 8 bases and J lost 3; bases outside the gene matches: 6. The CDR3 coding sequence is TGTGCCAGCCTTTTGCAGGGGGACACTGAAGCTTTCTTT. As protein: CASLLQGDTEAFF.

Worth noting for this clonotype: With a much larger clone just one base away, this may be a read error. CDR3 nucleotide sequence: TGTGCCAGCAGTGTGTTACCAGGACTGGACGTGGTCGGGGAGCTGCTTTTT. Its protein product is CASSVLPGLDVVGELLF. This chain joins TRBV2 and TRBJ2-2; TRBD2 is a possible D gene (5 bases). Per the germline V gene, CDR1 is SNHLY and CDR2 is FYNNEI. The CDR3 is 17 amino acids.

This clonotype was detected ten times or more. DNA for the CDR3: TGTGCCAGCAGTTTAGGGGTCTCTCAGCCCCAGCATTTT. Protein sequence: CASSLGVSQPQHF. The genes are TRBV27 and TRBJ1-5, with unresolved D. CDR3 size: 13 residues. Germline-derived CDR1 and CDR2 are MNHEY and SMNVEV (reference sequence). Deletions cut 2 bases from V and 6 bases from J, with 8 bases between.

In its sample, this clonotype was seen many times. V usage is TRBV11-2 and J usage is TRBJ2-7; no definite D call. Germline CDR1 SGHAT, CDR2 FQNNGV. The CDR3 sequence is 11 residues long. V gave up 6 bases and J gave up 3 bases, with 6 bases separating them. The CDR3 region is CASRGFYEQYF. The CDR3 nucleotides read TGTGCCAGCAGGGGGTTCTACGAGCAGTACTTC.

This clonotype was detected many times. The chain carries TRBV2 and TRBJ2-5; 7 positions agree with TRBD1. Germline trimming cut 8 bases from V and 5 bases from J; bases unmatched to any gene: 14. The germline gives CDR1 SNHLY, CDR2 FYNNEI. The CDR3 is 15 amino acids. Here the CDR3 reads CASRDRGFEGETQYF. The DNA of the CDR3 is TGTGCCAGCCGGGACAGAGGGTTTGAGGGGGAGACCCAGTACTTC.

The chain has TRBV15 and TRBJ2-4, with 7 nucleotides matching TRBD1. This CDR3 region has 15 residues. Per the germline V gene, CDR1 is LNHNV and CDR2 is YYDKDF (reference sequence). The ends lost 1 base at V and 5 bases at J; junction bases unmatched: 5. CDR3 in amino acids: CATSRVRQGENIQYF. CDR3 in DNA: TGTGCCACCAGCAGAGTCAGGCAGGGGGAAAACATTCAGTACTTC.

This clonotype has more than one count but fewer than ten. The chain is built from TRBV15 and TRBJ1-5; D ambiguous. Between the trimmed V and J ends, which lost 4 bases and 5 bases, there was a span of 21 bases. The CDR3 loop spans 17 amino acids. From germline, CDR1 is LNHNV and CDR2 YYDKDF (reference sequence). CDR3 bases: TGTGCCACCAGCACCCATCGCGGGCAGGAGGCTTATCAGCCCCAGCATTTT. Its protein product is CATSTHRGQEAYQPQHF.

This chain links TRBV24-1 with TRBJ2-2; D not resolved. The germline CDR1 and CDR2 sequences are KGHDR and SFDVKD. V dropped 4 bases and J dropped 8 bases, with 10 bases sitting between them. The CDR3 consists of 13 residues. The CDR3 sequence is CATSDAFRGELFF. The CDR3 nucleotides are TGTGCCACCAGTGACGCTTTCAGGGGGGAGCTGTTTTTT.

Comment on this clonotype: This may be a read error, as it is one base from a much larger clone. The chain uses TRBV28 and TRBJ2-5; 8 bases align to TRBD1. Germline CDR1 is MDHEN and CDR2 is SYDVKM. The V segment lost 4 bases and the J segment 5 bases; nucleotides outside the gene matches: 12. This CDR3 has 16 amino acids. The CDR3 here is CASSSSPDRGHETQYF. CDR3 bases: TGTGCCAGCAGTTCCTCCCCAGACAGGGGCCATGAGACCCAGTACTTC. Using reference TRBV28 and TRBJ2-5 for the parts outside the CDR3, the full variable domain is DVKVTQSSRYLVKRTGEKVFLECVQDMDHENMFWYRQDPGLGLRLIYFSYDVKMKEKGDIPEGYSVSREKKERFSLILESASTNQTSMYLCASSSSPDRGHETQYFGPGTRLLVL.

This clonotype turned up a few times. The V call is TRBV7-9, the J call TRBJ2-3; possible D gene TRBD1, 5 bases. Trimming cost V 7 bases and J 1 base, with 18 bases left between them. Germline V gene sequence: CDR1 SEHNR, CDR2 FQNEAQ (reference sequence). CDR3 length equals 16 residues. The CDR3: CASTHPRVVGTDTQYF. The CDR3 nucleotides are TGTGCCAGCACCCACCCCAGGGTTGTCGGCACAGATACGCAGTATTTT.

This chain joins TRBV27 and TRBJ2-1, with 7 nucleotides matching TRBD2. Looked up from germline, CDR1 is MNHEY and CDR2 is SMNVEV (reference sequence). Trimming removed 0 bases from V and 0 bases from J; junction bases left unmatched: 5. CDR3 length: 17 residues. The CDR3 nucleotides are TGTGCCAGCAGTTTATCCCCCCTAGCGGACTCCTACAATGAGCAGTTCTTC. Encoded protein: CASSLSPLADSYNEQFF.

At least ten counts were recorded for this clonotype. CDR3 sequence reads: CSARGADWDYEQYF. The DNA for the CDR3 is TGCAGTGCTAGAGGGGCGGACTGGGACTACGAGCAGTACTTC. The rearrangement joins TRBV20-1 to TRBJ2-7, with D perhaps matching TRBD2 (5 bases). This CDR3 has 14 residues. V was cut by 1 base and J by 3 bases, with 13 bases left in between. From germline, CDR1 is DFQATT and CDR2 SNEGSKA (reference sequence).

In its sample, this clonotype was seen a few times. V usage is TRBV10-1 and J usage is TRBJ2-2, with a possible D match to TRBD1 (5 bases). There are 14 residues in the CDR3. Deletions cut 7 bases from V and 6 bases from J, with 15 bases between. The V gene's germline CDR1 is WNHNN and CDR2 SYGVQD (reference sequence). The DNA of the CDR3 is TGCGCCAGCACAGGGTCCCAGGGATCCGGGGAGCTGTTTTTT. The encoded protein is CASTGSQGSGELFF.

This clonotype has at least ten counts. This chain uses TRBV7-8 with TRBJ1-1, with 7 bases fitting TRBD1. Germline values: CDR1 SGHVS, CDR2 FQNEAQ. The CDR3 length is 15 residues. The V segment lost 5 bases and the J segment 5 bases; nucleotides outside the gene matches: 11. CDR3 sequence: CASSHKPGGLTEAFF. CDR3 bases: TGTGCCAGCAGCCACAAACCAGGGGGACTTACTGAAGCTTTCTTT.

CDR3 residues: CASSFPVSGRRAYEQYF. CDR3 DNA sequence: TGTGCCAGCAGCTTCCCAGTGAGCGGGAGGCGAGCCTACGAGCAGTACTTC. The gene calls are TRBV7-2 and TRBJ2-7; 9 bases are shared with TRBD2. CDR1 and CDR2 from the germline V gene are SGHTA and FQGNSA. The V segment lost 3 bases and the J segment 2 bases; nucleotides outside the gene matches: 11. The CDR3 spans 17 residues.

There are a few counts of this clonotype. The chain is built from TRBV30 and TRBJ2-7; a possible D gene is TRBD1 (6 bases). This CDR3 is 12 amino acids long. With 2 bases removed from V and 4 bases from J, the gap between germline ends came to 9 bases. The germline CDR1 and CDR2 sequences are GTSNPN and SVGIG (reference sequence). The CDR3 sequence is CAWSTGYYEQYF. DNA of the CDR3: TGTGCCTGGAGTACAGGGTATTACGAGCAGTACTTC.

At least ten counts were recorded for this clonotype. J is TRBJ2-7 and V is TRBV7-3; possibly TRBD1 for D (7 bases). The CDR3 has 13 amino acids. The germline gives CDR1 SGHTA, CDR2 FQGTGA. V lost 3 bases and J 5 bases, leaving 11 bases between the germline ends. The CDR3 nucleotides are TGTGCCAGCAGCTTCGGCAGGGGGGACGAGCAGTACTTC. Protein: CASSFGRGDEQYF. Looking up the rest from reference TRBV7-3 and TRBJ2-7 gives the full variable domain: GAGVSQTPSNKVTEKGKYVELRCDPISGHTALYWYRQSLGQGPEFLIYFQGTGAADDSGLPNDRFFAVRPEGSVSTLKIQRTERGDSAVYLCASSFGRGDEQYFGPGTRLTVT.

This clonotype has a count of ten or more. The rearrangement links TRBV6-1 to TRBJ2-7; D may be TRBD1 (5 bases). The CDR3 is 13 residues long. Germline V gene lookup returns CDR1 MNHNS and CDR2 SASEGT. The germline V and J ends were trimmed by 5 bases and 5 bases, with 13 bases remaining between them. The CDR3 loop is CASSPRSGHEQYF. The CDR3 DNA reads as TGTGCCAGCAGTCCCCGTTCAGGGCACGAGCAGTACTTC.

This clonotype was observed a few times. V gene TRBV2 combines with J gene TRBJ1-5, with a tentative D call TRBD1 (6 bases). CDR3 length equals 14 residues. V was clipped by 4 bases and J by 6 bases, with 13 bases between them. CDR1 SNHLY and CDR2 FYNNEI come from the germline V gene. The chain's CDR3 is CASSGTQGVQPQHF. The DNA of the CDR3 is TGTGCCAGCAGTGGCACACAGGGTGTTCAGCCCCAGCATTTT.

At least ten counts were recorded for this clonotype. V usage is TRBV28 and J usage is TRBJ1-4, with a possible D match to TRBD1 (6 bases). This CDR3 region has 14 residues. V was shortened by 5 bases and J by 10 bases, with 17 bases between the two germline ends. From germline, CDR1 is MDHEN and CDR2 SYDVKM. The CDR3 DNA reads as TGTGCCAGCAGTCCCCTTGAACAGGGAGGAAAACTGTTTTTT. This encodes CASSPLEQGGKLFF.

This clonotype was counted only a few times. The CDR3 DNA follows: TGCAGTGCCCTGAAGGGTCTCCGCCATAGCAATCAGCCCCAGCATTTT. Protein: CSALKGLRHSNQPQHF. The chain links TRBV20-1 to TRBJ1-5; D uncertain. The V and J ends lost 6 bases and 0 bases respectively, with 18 bases between them. CDR1 DFQATT and CDR2 SNEGSKA come from the germline V gene (reference sequence). This CDR3 has 16 residues.

On this clonotype: A much more abundant neighbour one base away suggests this may be a read error. The V call is TRBV6-4, the J call TRBJ2-2; weak D call: TRBD1 (6 bases). The germline V gene encodes CDR1 MRHNA and CDR2 SNTAGT. V lost 8 bases, J lost 0 bases, and 10 bases lay in between. The CDR3 extends over 14 amino acids. CDR3 protein: CASGGGANTGELFF. CDR3 in DNA: TGTGCCAGCGGTGGGGGCGCGAACACCGGGGAGCTGTTTTTT.

This clonotype has a count of ten or more. The rearrangement joins TRBV28 to TRBJ1-2, with D tentatively TRBD1 (6 bases). This CDR3 contains 15 residues. CDR1 and CDR2 (germline): MDHEN, SYDVKM. V shed 3 bases and J shed 3 bases, with 14 bases lying between them. The CDR3 DNA is TGTGCCAGCAGTTTTAGCGCAGGGGCTGACTATGGCTACACCTTC. This translates into CASSFSAGADYGYTF.

J is TRBJ2-2 and V is TRBV4-2; D possibly uses TRBD1 or TRBD2 (5 bases each). In germline, CDR1 is LGHNA, CDR2 YNFKEQ. The CDR3 is 14 amino acids. V dropped 0 bases and J dropped 5 bases, with 7 bases sitting between them. This chain's CDR3 is CASSQERGTGELFF. The DNA of the CDR3 is TGTGCCAGCAGCCAAGAGAGGGGTACCGGGGAGCTGTTTTTT.

Ten or more counts support this clonotype. The chain has TRBV2 and TRBJ1-5, with D uncertain. The V gene lost 6 bases and the J gene lost 0 bases, with 12 bases spanning the gap. Germline loops: CDR1 SNHLY, CDR2 FYNNEI. There are 15 residues in the CDR3. CDR3 protein: CASRPDRFSNQPQHF. The DNA for the CDR3 is TGTGCCAGCAGGCCTGATAGGTTTAGCAATCAGCCCCAGCATTTT.

This clonotype appeared a few times. The rearrangement uses TRBV6-2 or TRBV6-3 and TRBJ2-2, with TRBD1 matching 7 bases. V lost 4 bases, J lost 2 bases, and 4 bases stayed unmatched. Germline V gene lookup returns CDR1 MNHEY and CDR2 SVGEGT. The CDR3 length is 15 residues. The chain's CDR3 is CASSFNRGNTGELFF. CDR3 DNA sequence: TGTGCCAGCAGTTTTAACAGGGGAAACACCGGGGAGCTGTTTTTT.